The 9 T cell receptor beta chains in this list originate from one sample, sequenced in a study of blood T cell repertoires in COVID-19. Data came from immunoSEQ multiplex PCR; TCRdb stores just in-frame clones and leaves some out. The sample has about 130,000 clones, almost 85% seen once. Sample: peripheral blood. Every receptor here comes from a woman between 25 and 40 years old who had recovered from COVID-19.

This clone was detected only a few times. The gene calls are TRBV5-3 and TRBJ2-5; 7 bases are shared with TRBD1. TRBV5-3 is recorded as an ORF, its role being uncertain. The CDR3 has 15 amino acids. Trimming cost V 3 bases and J 4 bases; bases outside gene matches: 9. CDR3 in amino acids: CARSSYDRAGETQYF. Here the CDR3 DNA reads TGTGCCAGAAGCTCATATGACAGGGCGGGAGAGACCCAGTACTTC.

This chain joins TRBV28 and TRBJ2-1; the match to TRBD2 covers 12 bases. Germline trimming cut 7 bases from V and 8 bases from J; bases unmatched to any gene: 12. Looked up from germline, CDR1 is MDHEN and CDR2 is SYDVKM. This CDR3 region has 16 residues. Here the CDR3 reads CASTPLAGGSGYEQFF. The CDR3 DNA reads TGTGCCAGCACCCCACTAGCGGGAGGCTCTGGGTATGAGCAGTTCTTC.

The gene calls are TRBV9 and TRBJ1-1, with a possible D match to TRBD1 (6 bases). Per the germline V gene, CDR1 is SGDLS and CDR2 is YYNGEE. Trimming shortened V by 0 bases and J by 8 bases, and 14 bases separated the two germline ends. The CDR3 loop spans 14 amino acids. CDR3 region: CASSVGRGAREAFF. The CDR3 nucleotides read TGTGCCAGCAGCGTAGGTCGGGGGGCGAGGGAAGCTTTCTTT.

The chain links TRBV19 to TRBJ2-6; tentatively, D is TRBD1 (6 bases). In germline, CDR1 is LNHDA, CDR2 SQIVND (reference sequence). This CDR3 has 15 amino acids. V lost 4 bases, J lost 4 bases, and 11 bases lay in between. This CDR3 is CASSTTGYGANVLTF. The CDR3 bases are TGTGCCAGTAGTACCACAGGGTACGGGGCCAACGTCCTGACTTTC.

Comment on this clone: In the same sample, other DNA sequences code for this CDR3. The V gene is TRBV2, the J gene TRBJ2-7, with TRBD2 matching over 7 bases. CDR3 length: 14 residues. Looked up from germline, CDR1 is SNHLY and CDR2 is FYNNEI. Trimming at V came to 6 bases and at J to 1 base, leaving 6 bases not matched to a gene. CDR3 in amino acids: CASRRLAESYEQYF. In nucleotides, the CDR3 is TGTGCCAGCAGGCGGCTAGCGGAATCCTACGAGCAGTACTTC.

This clone turned up a few times. The junction departs from germline at one end; a sequencing error may be responsible. The chain is built from TRBV27 and TRBJ2-7; TRBD1 aligns across 7 bases. Germline-derived CDR1 and CDR2 are MNHEY and SMNVEV (reference sequence). This CDR3 has 15 residues. The CDR3 nucleotides read TGTGCCAGCAGTTCCCCCAACAGGGGATCCTCCGAGCAGTACTTC. It encodes CASSSPNRGSSEQYF.

J is TRBJ2-5 and V is TRBV5-1; 8 bases are a match to TRBD1. After removal of 4 bases from V and 2 bases from J, the junction contained 7 bases not matched to a gene. Germline values: CDR1 SGHRS, CDR2 YFSETQ. This CDR3 is 15 amino acids long. The DNA of the CDR3 is TGCGCCAGCAGCGGTTACAGGGGGAAGCAAGAGACCCAGTACTTC. Its translation: CASSGYRGKQETQYF.

This clone was detected a few times. The chain couples TRBV5-1 to TRBJ1-2, with no clear D. Germline V lookup: CDR1 SGHRS, CDR2 YFSETQ. The CDR3 consists of 14 residues. Trimming cost V 3 bases and J 4 bases, with 13 bases left between them. The CDR3 DNA is TGCGCCAGCAGCTCTGGACTGCTAGCCTATGGCTACACCTTC. Its protein product is CASSSGLLAYGYTF. Drawing the rest from reference TRBV5-1 and TRBJ1-2, the complete variable domain is KAGVTQTPRYLIKTRGQQVTLSCSPISGHRSVSWYQQTPGQGLQFLFEYFSETQRNKGNFPGRFSGRQFSNSRSEMNVSTLELGDSALYLCASSSGLLAYGYTFGSGTRLTVV.

The chain uses TRBV28 and TRBJ1-3, with 9 bases matching TRBD1. Germline CDR1 MDHEN, CDR2 SYDVKM. Trimming at V came to 6 bases and at J to 4 bases, leaving 13 bases not matched to a gene. CDR3 length equals 17 residues. CDR3 region: CASSPPTGGATGNTIYF. The CDR3 DNA reads TGTGCCAGCAGCCCCCCTACAGGGGGCGCTACGGGAAACACCATATATTTT. Supplemented by reference TRBV28 and TRBJ1-3, the full variable domain reads DVKVTQSSRYLVKRTGEKVFLECVQDMDHENMFWYRQDPGLGLRLIYFSYDVKMKEKGDIPEGYSVSREKKERFSLILESASTNQTSMYLCASSPPTGGATGNTIYFGEGSWLTVV.